The 10 T cell receptor beta chains below come from one sample, sequenced in a study of blood T cell repertoires in COVID-19. Sequencing was performed with immunoSEQ multiplex PCR; in TCRdb, only in-frame clones are kept and a portion is missing. The table shows fewer than 350,000 clones, with around 87% occurring only once. The source material was PBMCs or T cells enriched from blood (not recorded which). Receptors originate from a woman in her late teens or twenties with acute COVID-19.

This chain uses TRBV7-2 with TRBJ2-5; D is unresolved. Trimming left V 5 bases short and J 3 bases short, with 7 bases between. CDR1 and CDR2 from the germline V gene are SGHTA and FQGNSA. The length of the CDR3 is 12 residues. The CDR3 reads CASSTNEETQYF. The CDR3 region has the DNA TGTGCCAGCAGCACTAACGAAGAGACCCAGTACTTC.

This clone was seen only once. J is TRBJ2-1 and V is TRBV29-1; 14 bases align to TRBD2. CDR3 length equals 13 residues. Germline V gene lookup returns CDR1 SQVTM and CDR2 ANQGSEA. V was pared by 5 bases and J by 10 bases, with 4 bases of the junction left unmatched. The CDR3 sequence is CSVIRTSGREQFF. CDR3 nucleotides: TGCAGCGTTATCCGGACTAGCGGGAGGGAGCAGTTCTTC.

The V and J genes are TRBV28 and TRBJ2-1, with D perhaps matching TRBD1 (6 bases). The CDR3 sequence is 15 residues long. Germline CDR1 is MDHEN and CDR2 is SYDVKM. Trimming cost V 1 base and J 5 bases, with 12 bases left between them. CDR3 DNA: TGTGCCAGCAGTTTATACAGGGAAGGGGACAATGAGCAGTTCTTC. Translating it yields CASSLYREGDNEQFF. The complete variable domain, with remaining parts taken from reference TRBV28 and TRBJ2-1, reads DVKVTQSSRYLVKRTGEKVFLECVQDMDHENMFWYRQDPGLGLRLIYFSYDVKMKEKGDIPEGYSVSREKKERFSLILESASTNQTSMYLCASSLYREGDNEQFFGPGTRLTVL.

The J gene is TRBJ1-1, the V gene TRBV30, with TRBD1 as a possible D gene (6 bases). Trimming removed 1 base at V and 0 bases at J, with 15 bases between. Germline CDR1 reads GTSNPN; CDR2 reads SVGIG (reference sequence). The CDR3 has 16 residues. The CDR3 region is CAWSGLTGSMNTEAFF. CDR3 nucleotide sequence: TGTGCCTGGAGTGGGCTAACAGGGTCCATGAACACTGAAGCTTTCTTT.

This chain uses TRBV10-3 with TRBJ1-1; 9 bases map to TRBD1. The germline V gene has CDR1 ENHRY and CDR2 SYGVKD. CDR3 size: 14 residues. Germline trimming cut 3 bases from V and 6 bases from J; bases unmatched to any gene: 5. Written as DNA, the CDR3 is TGTGCCATCAGTGATGGGACAGGGAAGGCTGAAGCTTTCTTT. Protein product: CAISDGTGKAEAFF.

In this sample, this clone turned up a few times. The chain recombines TRBV7-2 with TRBJ2-7; D possibly corresponds to TRBD1 (6 bases). This CDR3 spans 15 amino acids. V was trimmed by 1 base and J by 2 bases, leaving 12 bases between them. Germline CDR1 reads SGHTA; CDR2 reads FQGNSA. As DNA, the CDR3 is TGTGCCAGCAGCTTAGAGCTTGGGGGCCCCTACGAGCAGTACTTC. It yields the protein CASSLELGGPYEQYF.

The rearrangement uses TRBV28 and TRBJ1-1; a possible D gene is TRBD1 (6 bases). This CDR3 comprises 17 residues. Looked up from germline, CDR1 is MDHEN and CDR2 is SYDVKM. Trimming took 3 bases from V and 2 from J, leaving 19 bases between them. CDR3 residues: CASSFFGTGYANTEAFF. Here the CDR3 DNA reads TGTGCCAGCAGTTTCTTCGGCACAGGGTACGCTAACACTGAAGCTTTCTTT. Full variable domain (rest looked up from reference TRBV28 and TRBJ1-1): DVKVTQSSRYLVKRTGEKVFLECVQDMDHENMFWYRQDPGLGLRLIYFSYDVKMKEKGDIPEGYSVSREKKERFSLILESASTNQTSMYLCASSFFGTGYANTEAFFGQGTRLTVV.

The chain carries TRBV4-1 and TRBJ2-7; unclear D gene. The CDR3 has 14 residues. In germline, CDR1 is MGHRA, CDR2 YSYEKL. V was cut by 3 bases and J by 2 bases, with 11 bases left in between. CDR3 protein: CASSHLSTTYEQYF. The CDR3 DNA reads TGCGCCAGCAGCCACCTATCGACAACCTACGAGCAGTACTTC.

The chain joins TRBV7-2 to TRBJ2-7, with 7 bases that match TRBD1. Germline trimming cut 5 bases from V and 0 bases from J; bases unmatched to any gene: 7. Germline assignment: CDR1 SGHTA and CDR2 FQGNSA. This CDR3 spans 15 amino acids. CDR3 DNA: TGTGCCAGCAGCGTCCAGACAGGGAGCTCCTACGAGCAGTACTTC. Its translation: CASSVQTGSSYEQYF.

The chain couples TRBV6-6 to TRBJ2-1; possibly TRBD1 for D (6 bases). V lost 0 bases and J lost 7, with 13 bases in between. This CDR3 spans 15 amino acids. Germline CDR1 MNHNY, CDR2 SVGAGI (reference sequence). The CDR3 DNA follows: TGTGCCAGCAGTTACTCGGGCAGGGGTCCGAATGAGCAGTTCTTC. The encoded protein is CASSYSGRGPNEQFF.